The 10 T cell receptor beta chains given below trace back to one sample, sequenced in a study of T cell responses to AZD1222 COVID-19 vaccine. Clones were sequenced by immunoSEQ multiplex PCR, and TCRdb holds only the in-frame ones, with some missing. Of some 190,000 clones in the sample, around 92% were seen once. The starting material was peripheral blood, obtained on day 0 of AZD1222 vaccination. These receptor sequences come from an adult in good health.

The chain recombines TRBV6-2 or TRBV6-3 with TRBJ2-7; the match to TRBD2 covers 10 bases. V gave up 6 bases and J gave up 2 bases; unmatched junction bases: 4. This CDR3 comprises 14 residues. Looked up from germline, CDR1 is MNHEY and CDR2 is SVGEGT. The CDR3: CASSRAGGAYEQYF. The CDR3 DNA reads TGTGCCAGCAGCCGAGCGGGGGGGGCCTACGAGCAGTACTTC.

The chain couples TRBV28 to TRBJ2-7; 9 bases are a match to TRBD1. Per the germline V gene, CDR1 is MDHEN and CDR2 is SYDVKM. The CDR3 sequence is 16 residues long. The V and J ends lost 5 bases and 4 bases, in that order; junction bases with no gene match: 12. The CDR3 here is CASSLQGDRVWYEQYF. CDR3 nucleotides: TGTGCCAGCAGTCTACAGGGGGACAGGGTATGGTACGAGCAGTACTTC.

The V gene is TRBV4-1, the J gene TRBJ1-4, with 7 bases fitting TRBD1. Trimming at V came to 0 bases and at J to 8 bases, leaving 6 bases not matched to a gene. This CDR3 comprises 15 residues. The V gene's germline CDR1 is MGHRA and CDR2 YSYEKL. This CDR3 reads CASSQDAKQGEKLFF. As DNA, the CDR3 is TGCGCCAGCAGCCAAGATGCAAAACAGGGGGAAAAACTGTTTTTT.

Turning to this clone: The sample carries other DNA sequences with the same CDR3. V is TRBV12-3 or TRBV12-4 and J is TRBJ1-1, with D perhaps matching TRBD1 (5 bases). CDR3 size: 11 residues. Trimming pared 2 bases from V and 8 bases from J, leaving 6 bases between. The CDR3 bases are TGTGCCAGCAGTTTAAAGGGGGAAGCTTTCTTT. This gives the protein CASSLKGEAFF.

The chain joins TRBV6-1 to TRBJ2-7; D uncertain. The CDR3 runs 13 residues. CDR1 is MNHNS, CDR2 SASEGT, per germline. Trimming shortened V by 1 base and J by 2 bases, and 6 bases separated the two germline ends. The CDR3 spells CASSEGTAYEQYF. CDR3 coding DNA: TGTGCCAGCAGTGAAGGGACGGCCTACGAGCAGTACTTC.

The chain joins TRBV5-6 to TRBJ2-5, with D unclear. V lost 0 bases to trimming and J lost 5 bases, with 2 bases between them. This CDR3 spans 11 amino acids. CDR1 and CDR2 (germline): SGHDT, YYEEEE. CDR3 sequence: CASSLVETQYF. For the CDR3, the DNA is TGTGCCAGCAGCTTGGTGGAGACCCAGTACTTC. The whole variable domain, filled in from reference TRBV5-6 and TRBJ2-5, reads DAGVTQSPTHLIKTRGQQVTLRCSPKSGHDTVSWYQQALGQGPQFIFQYYEEEERQRGNFPDRFSGHQFPNYSSELNVNALLLGDSALYLCASSLVETQYFGPGTRLLVL.

The rearrangement links TRBV18 to TRBJ2-7; D tentatively reads TRBD1 or TRBD2 (6 bases each). This CDR3 spans 13 amino acids. Per germline, CDR1 KGHSH and CDR2 LQKENI. With 4 bases removed from V and 0 bases from J, the gap between germline ends came to 7 bases. The CDR3 here is CASSRGASYEQYF. CDR3 sequence (DNA): TGTGCCAGCTCACGGGGGGCCTCCTACGAGCAGTACTTC.

The chain joins TRBV3-1 (or the pseudogene TRBV3-2) to TRBJ1-3; no clear D. Trimming took 7 bases from V and 1 from J, leaving 8 bases between them. CDR3 length: 13 residues. Germline V gene lookup returns CDR1 LGHDT and CDR2 YNNKEL (reference sequence). The DNA of the CDR3 is TGTGCCAGCACCCGTTCATCTGGAAACACCATATATTTT. This codes for CASTRSSGNTIYF.

The gene calls are TRBV7-2 and TRBJ1-1; 8 nucleotides match TRBD1. With 0 bases clipped from V and 11 bases from J, the junction kept 5 bases outside the gene matches. This CDR3 contains 13 residues. Germline lookup yields CDR1 SGHTA and CDR2 FQGNSA. CDR3 region: CASSLAQGAGAFF. The CDR3 nucleotides are TGTGCCAGCAGCTTAGCTCAGGGGGCTGGGGCTTTCTTT.

The rearrangement uses TRBV5-1 and TRBJ1-6; 7 nucleotides match TRBD1. The CDR3 consists of 15 residues. With 3 bases clipped from V and 3 bases from J, the junction kept 3 bases outside the gene matches. Per the germline V gene, CDR1 is SGHRS and CDR2 is YFSETQ. The CDR3 here is CASSWGQSYNSPLHF. CDR3 nucleotides: TGCGCCAGCAGCTGGGGACAGAGCTATAATTCACCCCTCCACTTT.